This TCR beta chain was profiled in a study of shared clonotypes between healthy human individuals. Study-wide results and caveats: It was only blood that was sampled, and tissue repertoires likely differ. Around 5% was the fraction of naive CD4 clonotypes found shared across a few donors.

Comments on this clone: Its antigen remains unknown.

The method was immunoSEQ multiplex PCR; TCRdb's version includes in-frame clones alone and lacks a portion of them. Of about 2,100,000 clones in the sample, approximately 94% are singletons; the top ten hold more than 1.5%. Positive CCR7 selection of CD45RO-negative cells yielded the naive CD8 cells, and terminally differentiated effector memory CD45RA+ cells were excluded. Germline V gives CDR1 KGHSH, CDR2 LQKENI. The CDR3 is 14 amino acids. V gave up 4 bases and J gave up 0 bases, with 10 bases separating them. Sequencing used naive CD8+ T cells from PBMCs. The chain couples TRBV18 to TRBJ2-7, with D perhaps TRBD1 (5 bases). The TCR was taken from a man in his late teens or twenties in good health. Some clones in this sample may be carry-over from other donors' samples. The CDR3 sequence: CASSQTENSYEQYF. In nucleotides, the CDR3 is TGTGCCAGCTCACAGACAGAGAACTCCTACGAGCAGTACTTC.